A selection of T cell receptor beta chains follows, all from one sample in a study of cytomegalovirus exposure and HLA in healthy donors. Here immunoSEQ multiplex PCR was the method, and the copy in TCRdb shows in-frame clones only, minus some. The sample has about 200,000 clones, 82% seen once. The material sequenced was PBMCs. These receptors came from a boy aged 2 to 10 in good health and CMV-seronegative. CDR3s include the opening cysteine and the closing phenylalanine or tryptophan. The D gene is left open where the match is weak. Rows give clone size only sometimes, using once, few, many, or a class for an expanded clone.

-	TRBJ1-2	TRBV10-3	-	TGTGCCATCAGTGAGCAGTCTGGGCTGGATGGCTACACCTTC	CAISEQSGLDGYTF
-	TRBJ1-4	TRBV7-2	-	TGTGCCAGCAGCTTACAGGTTACAACTAATGAAAAACTGTTTTTT	CASSLQVTTNEKLFF
TRBD1	TRBJ2-3	TRBV9	once	TGTGCCAGCAGCGGGACAGGGGGGGGGCCCTCAGATACGCAGTATTTT	CASSGTGGGPSDTQYF
-	TRBJ1-1	TRBV4-3	-	TGCGCCAGCAGCCAGACACTTACTTCGAACACTGAAGCTTTCTTT	CASSQTLTSNTEAFF
TRBD1	TRBJ2-3	TRBV5-4	-	TGTGCCAGCAGCTTGGCAGGGGGCAGGACAGATACGCAGTATTTT	CASSLAGGRTDTQYF
TRBD1	TRBJ2-1	TRBV27	-	TGTGCCAGCAGTCCCAAGGGGGCTAAATACAATGAGCAGTTCTTC	CASSPKGAKYNEQFF
-	TRBJ2-7	TRBV10-3	-	TGTGCCATCAGTGAGTATAGTACGGGCTACGAGCAGTACTTC	CAISEYSTGYEQYF
TRBD2	TRBJ2-2	TRBV4-1	few	TGCGCCAGCAGCCAAGATAGGGCTAGCGGGGACACCGGGGAGCTGTTTTTT	CASSQDRASGDTGELFF
-	TRBJ2-3	TRBV19	-	TGTGCCAGTAGTATATGGGCAGGGGTGAGAGATACGCAGTATTTT	CASSIWAGVRDTQYF
-	TRBJ2-3	TRBV27	-	TGTGCCAGCAGTCTGGCGTCCCGGGGGGATACGCAGTATTTT	CASSLASRGDTQYF
TRBD1	TRBJ1-4	TRBV30	-	TGTGCCTGGGGGGACAGGGCTGGCGAAAAACTGTTTTTT	CAWGDRAGEKLFF
-	TRBJ1-1	TRBV5-4	-	TGTGCCAGCAGCTTTAAGAGGGACTACACAATGAACACTGAAGCTTTCTTT	CASSFKRDYTMNTEAFF
-	TRBJ2-3	TRBV4-2	-	TGTGCCAGCAGCCAAGAGGAGGGGGGGCCTTGGGCAGATACGCAGTATTTT	CASSQEEGGPWADTQYF
-	TRBJ1-6	TRBV28	-	TGTGCCAGCGCCCAGGGTAATTCACCCCTCCACTTT	CASAQGNSPLHF
-	TRBJ2-3	TRBV11-2	-	TGTGCCAGCAGCTACAGGGACGGAGTCACAGATACGCAGTATTTT	CASSYRDGVTDTQYF
-	TRBJ1-6	TRBV7-2	-	TGTGCCAGCAGCCGCCCGGGAAATTCACCCCTCCACTTT	CASSRPGNSPLHF
TRBD1	TRBJ1-2	TRBV14	-	TGTGCCAGCAGCTCAACAGGGGGAGGCTACACCTTC	CASSSTGGGYTF
TRBD1	TRBJ2-5	TRBV29-1	once	TGCAGCGTTGACTCAGGACAGGATCAAGAGACCCAGTACTTC	CSVDSGQDQETQYF
-	TRBJ2-7	TRBV6-5	-	TGTGCCAGCAGGCGCGTACAGGCCCCCTACGAGCAGTACTTC	CASRRVQAPYEQYF
-	TRBJ2-2	TRBV2	-	TGTGCCACCCGACAGGAGAACACCGGGGAGCTGTTTTTT	CATRQENTGELFF
TRBD1	TRBJ1-1	TRBV7-3	-	TGTGCCAGCAGCTTTTATATAATGGGGACAGGGAACACTGAAGCTTTCTTT	CASSFYIMGTGNTEAFF
TRBD2	TRBJ2-1	TRBV7-2	-	TGTGCCAGCAGCTTAGTCGGGGGGGCCCAACAGTGGGACAATGAGCAGTTCTTC	CASSLVGGAQQWDNEQFF
TRBD2	TRBJ2-3	TRBV9	-	TGTGCCAGCAGCCAGGGACTAGCGGACAGCACAGATACGCAGTATTTT	CASSQGLADSTDTQYF
TRBD1	TRBJ1-2	TRBV5-1	-	TGCGCCAGCAGCTTGCGGGACAGATACTATGGCTACACCTTC	CASSLRDRYYGYTF
-	TRBJ2-2	TRBV9	-	TGTGCCAGCAGCCTCCCCCAGGGTACCGGGGAGCTGTTTTTT	CASSLPQGTGELFF
-	TRBJ1-6	TRBV7-9	-	TGTGCCAGCAGCTCCCTTAATTCACCCCTCCACTTT	CASSSLNSPLHF
TRBD1	TRBJ1-2	TRBV7-2	-	TGTGCCAGCAGCTCCCGGACAGGGTGGGACTATGGCTACACCTTC	CASSSRTGWDYGYTF
-	TRBJ1-1	TRBV2	-	TGTGCCGGTCGACAGGCTCCAGAAGCTTTCTTT	CAGRQAPEAFF
TRBD2	TRBJ2-5	TRBV2	-	TGTGCCAGCAAACCCGAAGGACTAGCGGAGACCCAGTACTTC	CASKPEGLAETQYF
-	TRBJ2-7	TRBV5-1	-	TGCGCCAGCAGCCATGACACGAACTCCTACGAGCAGTACTTC	CASSHDTNSYEQYF
TRBD1	TRBJ1-5	TRBV7-9	-	TGTGCCAGCAGCCCCGGGACAGGGGCTGTGAATCAGCCCCAGCATTTT	CASSPGTGAVNQPQHF
-	TRBJ1-3	TRBV4-2	-	TGTGCCAGCAGCCAAATAGGGACTCTCTCTGGAAACACCATATATTTT	CASSQIGTLSGNTIYF
TRBD2	TRBJ2-1	TRBV7-9	-	TGTGCCAGCAGCTTAGTCAGCGGGGTGTTTGACAATGAGCAGTTCTTC	CASSLVSGVFDNEQFF
-	TRBJ1-1	TRBV2	-	TGTGCCAGCAGGGCGGCGGGAGGGACTGAAGCTTTCTTT	CASRAAGGTEAFF
-	TRBJ2-3	TRBV7-2	once	TGTGCCAGCAGCTTAGGCTCCTACCTCGCCACAGATACGCAGTATTTT	CASSLGSYLATDTQYF
-	TRBJ2-7	TRBV2	-	TGTGCCAGCACCGGCGCGGGGATTTACGAGCAGTACTTC	CASTGAGIYEQYF
-	TRBJ2-5	TRBV5-5	few	TGTGCCAGCAGCTTGGTGGACTTAAAAGAGACCCAGTACTTC	CASSLVDLKETQYF
-	TRBJ2-5	TRBV30	-	TGTGCCTGGAAGAGTGACGGGGGAACACAAGAGACCCAGTACTTC	CAWKSDGGTQETQYF
-	TRBJ2-6	TRBV4-2	-	TGTGCCAGCAGCCAAGATAGACTCGCTGGGGCCAACGTCCTGACTTTC	CASSQDRLAGANVLTF
TRBD2	TRBJ2-3	TRBV27	-	TGTGCCAGCAGTTTAAAGCGGGGGAGCACAGATACGCAGTATTTT	CASSLKRGSTDTQYF
TRBD1	TRBJ2-7	TRBV6-1	few	TGTGCCAGCGGGACAGGGACCTACGAGCAGTACTTC	CASGTGTYEQYF
-	TRBJ1-4	TRBV7-9	-	TGTGCCAGCAGCTTTTCACGGGGGGCCATCCCCAATGAAAAACTGTTTTTT	CASSFSRGAIPNEKLFF
TRBD1	TRBJ2-3	TRBV5-1	-	TGCGCCAGCAGCTTGGCCTGGGGACAGGGCACAGATACGCAGTATTTT	CASSLAWGQGTDTQYF
-	TRBJ2-7	TRBV9	few	TGTGCCAGCAGCCCAGTGGGGGGGCCCTACGAGCAGTACTTC	CASSPVGGPYEQYF